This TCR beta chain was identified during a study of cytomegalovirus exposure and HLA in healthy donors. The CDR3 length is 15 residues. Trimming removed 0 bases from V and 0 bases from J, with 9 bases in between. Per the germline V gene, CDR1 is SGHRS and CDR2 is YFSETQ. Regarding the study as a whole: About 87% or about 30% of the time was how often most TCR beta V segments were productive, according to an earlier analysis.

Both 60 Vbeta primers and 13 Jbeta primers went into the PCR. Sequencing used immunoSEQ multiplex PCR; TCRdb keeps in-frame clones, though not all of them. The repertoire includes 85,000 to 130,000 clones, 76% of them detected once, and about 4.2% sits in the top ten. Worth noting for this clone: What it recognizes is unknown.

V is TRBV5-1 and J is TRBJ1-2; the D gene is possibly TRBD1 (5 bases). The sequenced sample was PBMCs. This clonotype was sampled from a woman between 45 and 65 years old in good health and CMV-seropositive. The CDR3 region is CASSLEAGSNYGYTF. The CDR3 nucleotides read TGCGCCAGCAGCTTGGAGGCAGGGTCTAACTATGGCTACACCTTC.